The entry below describes one TCR beta chain. No antigen is known for it. The data were obtained in a study of cytomegalovirus exposure and HLA in healthy donors. Findings of the study overall: Earlier analysis yielded a pattern in which most TCR beta V segments were productive about 87% or about 30% of the time. Rarity characterized most TCR sequences, yet some public TCRs appeared in many donors. Information on immune exposure was restricted to one variable (CMV serostatus).

The CDR3 runs to 16 residues. The germline CDR1 and CDR2 sequences are SGHTA and FQGTGA. Between the trimmed V and J ends, which lost 0 bases and 4 bases, there was a span of 15 bases. This PCR relied on a set of 60 Vbeta primers and 13 Jbeta primers. In the original analysis: About 10 million shared chains were among approximately 80 million unique TCR beta chains counted in a later analysis. The protocol was immunoSEQ multiplex PCR, while the TCRdb copy is restricted to in-frame clones and leaves out a portion. For V, J and clone size, that table is used; D and trimming come from the DNA. The sample has about 120,000 clones.

The chain employs TRBV7-3 and TRBJ1-1; weak D call: TRBD1 (5 bases). Sequenced: PBMCs. This receptor was identified in a man between 18 and 35 years old in good health and CMV-seronegative. In DNA, the CDR3 is TGTGCCAGCAGCTTAACGGCAGGGTACCCATTCACTGAAGCTTTCTTT. Translation gives CASSLTAGYPFTEAFF.